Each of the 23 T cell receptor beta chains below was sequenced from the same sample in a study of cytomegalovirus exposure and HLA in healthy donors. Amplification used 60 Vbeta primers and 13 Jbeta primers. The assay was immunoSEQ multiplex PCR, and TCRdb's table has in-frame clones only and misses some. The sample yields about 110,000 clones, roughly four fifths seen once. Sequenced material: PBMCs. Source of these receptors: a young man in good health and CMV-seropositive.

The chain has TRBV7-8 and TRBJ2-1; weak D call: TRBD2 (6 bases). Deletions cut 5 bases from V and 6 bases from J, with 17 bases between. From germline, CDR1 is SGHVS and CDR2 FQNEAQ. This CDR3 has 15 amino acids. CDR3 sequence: CASSSHGSGSNEQFF. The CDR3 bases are TGTGCCAGCAGCAGTCATGGTAGCGGAAGCAATGAGCAGTTCTTC.

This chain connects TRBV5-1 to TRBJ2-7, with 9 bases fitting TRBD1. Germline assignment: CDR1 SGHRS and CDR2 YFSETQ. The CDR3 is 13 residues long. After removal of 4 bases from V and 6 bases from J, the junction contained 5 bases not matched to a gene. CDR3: CASSKGQGLEQYV. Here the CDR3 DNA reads TGCGCCAGCAGCAAGGGACAGGGTCTCGAGCAGTACGTC.

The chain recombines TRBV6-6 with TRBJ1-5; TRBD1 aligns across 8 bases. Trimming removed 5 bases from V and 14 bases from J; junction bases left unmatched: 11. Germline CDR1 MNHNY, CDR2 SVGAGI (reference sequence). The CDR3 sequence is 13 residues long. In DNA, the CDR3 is TGTGCCAGCAGTCCAGACTTCAGGGGGCGAAAGCATTTT. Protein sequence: CASSPDFRGRKHF.

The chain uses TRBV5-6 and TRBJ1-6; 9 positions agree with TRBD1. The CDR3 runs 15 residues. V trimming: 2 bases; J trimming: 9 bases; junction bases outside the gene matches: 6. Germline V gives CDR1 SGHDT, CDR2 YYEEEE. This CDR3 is CASSLGTGRSSPLHF. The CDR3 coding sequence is TGTGCCAGCAGCTTAGGGACAGGGAGGAGTTCACCCCTCCACTTT. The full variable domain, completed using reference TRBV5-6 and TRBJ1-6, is DAGVTQSPTHLIKTRGQQVTLRCSPKSGHDTVSWYQQALGQGPQFIFQYYEEEERQRGNFPDRFSGHQFPNYSSELNVNALLLGDSALYLCASSLGTGRSSPLHFGNGTRLTVT.

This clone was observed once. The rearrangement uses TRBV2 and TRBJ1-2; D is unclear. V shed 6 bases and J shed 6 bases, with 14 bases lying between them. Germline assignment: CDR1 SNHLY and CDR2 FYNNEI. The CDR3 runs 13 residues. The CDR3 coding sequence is TGTGCCAGCAGCCCGGGATTCCGAGATGGCTACACCTTC. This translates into CASSPGFRDGYTF.

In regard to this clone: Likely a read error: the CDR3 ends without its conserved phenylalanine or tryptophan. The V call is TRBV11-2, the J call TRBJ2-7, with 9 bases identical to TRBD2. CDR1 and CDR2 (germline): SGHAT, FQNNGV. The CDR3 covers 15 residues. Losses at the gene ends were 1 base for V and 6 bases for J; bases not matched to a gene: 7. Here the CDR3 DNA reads TGTGCCAGCAGCTTAGCCCCGGCGGGAGGGCGCGAGCAGTACGCC. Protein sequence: CASSLAPAGGREQYA.

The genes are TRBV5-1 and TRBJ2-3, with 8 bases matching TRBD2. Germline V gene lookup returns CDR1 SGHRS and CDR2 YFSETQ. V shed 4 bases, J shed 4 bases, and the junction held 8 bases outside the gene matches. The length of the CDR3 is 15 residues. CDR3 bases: TGCGCCAGCAGCCCCGGAGCGGGAGACGCAGATACGCAGTATTTT. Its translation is CASSPGAGDADTQYF. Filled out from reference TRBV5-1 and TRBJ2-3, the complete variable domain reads KAGVTQTPRYLIKTRGQQVTLSCSPISGHRSVSWYQQTPGQGLQFLFEYFSETQRNKGNFPGRFSGRQFSNSRSEMNVSTLELGDSALYLCASSPGAGDADTQYFGPGTRLTVL.

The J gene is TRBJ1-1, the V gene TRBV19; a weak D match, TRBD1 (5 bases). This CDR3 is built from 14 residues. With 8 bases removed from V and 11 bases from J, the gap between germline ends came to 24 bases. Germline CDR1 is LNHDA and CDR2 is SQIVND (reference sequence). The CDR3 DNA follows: TGTGCCAGTTCCATCCTGGGGCCCTCCCCGTCGGCTTTCTTT. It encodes CASSILGPSPSAFF.

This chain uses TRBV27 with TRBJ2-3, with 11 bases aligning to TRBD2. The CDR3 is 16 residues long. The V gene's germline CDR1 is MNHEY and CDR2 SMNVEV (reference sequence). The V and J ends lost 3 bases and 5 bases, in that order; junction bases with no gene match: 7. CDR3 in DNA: TGTGCCAGCAGTTTCCTAGCGGGGGGTCAGGGAGATACGCAGTATTTT. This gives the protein CASSFLAGGQGDTQYF.

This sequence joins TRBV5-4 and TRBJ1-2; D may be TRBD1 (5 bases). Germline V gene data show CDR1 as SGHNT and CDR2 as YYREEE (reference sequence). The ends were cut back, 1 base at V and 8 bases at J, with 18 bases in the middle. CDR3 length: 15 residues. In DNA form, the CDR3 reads TGTGCCAGCAGCTTGTCGTGGGGCGAACTTGGCGGCTACACCTTC. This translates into CASSLSWGELGGYTF.

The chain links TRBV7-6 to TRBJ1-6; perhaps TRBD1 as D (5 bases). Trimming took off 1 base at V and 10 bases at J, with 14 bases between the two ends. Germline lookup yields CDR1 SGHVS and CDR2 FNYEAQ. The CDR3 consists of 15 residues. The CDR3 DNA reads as TGTGCCAGCAGCTTAGTGGTGCGGGGCCAATCACCCCTCCACTTT. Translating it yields CASSLVVRGQSPLHF.

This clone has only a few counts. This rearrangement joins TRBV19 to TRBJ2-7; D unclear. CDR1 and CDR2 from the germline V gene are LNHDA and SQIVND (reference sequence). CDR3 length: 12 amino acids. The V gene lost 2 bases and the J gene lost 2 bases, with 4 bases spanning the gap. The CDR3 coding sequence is TGTGCCAGTAGTATAATAACCTACGAGCAGTACTTC. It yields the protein CASSIITYEQYF.

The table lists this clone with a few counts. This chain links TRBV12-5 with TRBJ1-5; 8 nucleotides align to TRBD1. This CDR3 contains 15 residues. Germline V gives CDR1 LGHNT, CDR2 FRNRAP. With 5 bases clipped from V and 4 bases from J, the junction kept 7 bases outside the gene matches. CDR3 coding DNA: TGTGCTAGTGGTATCGGACAGGGCTCAAATCAGCCCCAGCATTTT. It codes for CASGIGQGSNQPQHF.

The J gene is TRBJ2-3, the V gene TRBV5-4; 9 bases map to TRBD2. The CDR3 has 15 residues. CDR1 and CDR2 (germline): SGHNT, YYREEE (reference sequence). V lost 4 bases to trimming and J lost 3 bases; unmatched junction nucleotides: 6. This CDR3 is CASSTGTSRTDTQYF. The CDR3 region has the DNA TGTGCCAGCAGCACCGGGACTAGCCGAACAGATACGCAGTATTTT.

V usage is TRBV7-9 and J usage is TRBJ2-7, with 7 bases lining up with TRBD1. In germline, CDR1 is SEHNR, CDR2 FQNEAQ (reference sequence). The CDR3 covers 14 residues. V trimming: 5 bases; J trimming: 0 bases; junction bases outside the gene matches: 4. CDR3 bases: TGTGCCAGCAGCGCGGACAGGTACTCCTACGAGCAGTACTTC. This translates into CASSADRYSYEQYF.

The chain's CDR3 is CASSSTPGLASGELFF. Written as DNA, the CDR3 is TGTGCCAGCAGTTCAACTCCGGGACTAGCGAGCGGGGAGCTGTTTTTT. The chain links TRBV7-7 to TRBJ2-2; TRBD2 matches at 10 bases. Germline assignment: CDR1 SSHAT and CDR2 FNYEAQ (reference sequence). This CDR3 has 16 residues. Trimming took 6 bases from V and 7 from J; bases not matched to a gene: 11.

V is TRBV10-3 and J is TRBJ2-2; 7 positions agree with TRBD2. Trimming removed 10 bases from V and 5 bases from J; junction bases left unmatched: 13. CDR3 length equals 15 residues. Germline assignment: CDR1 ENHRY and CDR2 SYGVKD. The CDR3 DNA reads TGTGCCACCCGGACTAGTTCGGGCGAGACCGGGGAGCTGTTTTTT. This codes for CATRTSSGETGELFF.

The CDR3 nucleotides are TGCAGCGTTGTTGGACAGGGGGTTGCAGAAGCTTTCTTT. This sequence encodes CSVVGQGVAEAFF. The rearrangement joins TRBV29-1 to TRBJ1-1; 10 bases agree with TRBD1. This CDR3 contains 13 residues. Germline-derived CDR1 and CDR2 are SQVTM and ANQGSEA. Trimming at V came to 4 bases and at J to 8 bases, leaving 7 bases not matched to a gene.

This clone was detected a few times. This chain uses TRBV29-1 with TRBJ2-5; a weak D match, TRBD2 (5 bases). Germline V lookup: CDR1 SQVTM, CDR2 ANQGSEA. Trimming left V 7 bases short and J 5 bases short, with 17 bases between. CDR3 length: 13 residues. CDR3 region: CSALGERRETQYF. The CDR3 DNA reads TGCAGCGCCCTCGGGGAGCGAAGGGAGACCCAGTACTTC.

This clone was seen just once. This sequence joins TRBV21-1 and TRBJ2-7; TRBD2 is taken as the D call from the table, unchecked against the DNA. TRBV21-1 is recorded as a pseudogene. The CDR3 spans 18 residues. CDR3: CASSKNFLKREFPYEQYV. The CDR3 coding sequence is TGTGCCAGCAGCAAAAATTTCCTGAAGCGGGAGTTCCCCTACGAGCAGTACGTC.

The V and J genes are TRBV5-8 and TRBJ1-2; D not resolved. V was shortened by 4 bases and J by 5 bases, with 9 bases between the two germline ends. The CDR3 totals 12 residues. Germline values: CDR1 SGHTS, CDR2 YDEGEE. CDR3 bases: TGTGCCAGCAGCGCACAGTGGTATGGCTACACCTTC. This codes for CASSAQWYGYTF.

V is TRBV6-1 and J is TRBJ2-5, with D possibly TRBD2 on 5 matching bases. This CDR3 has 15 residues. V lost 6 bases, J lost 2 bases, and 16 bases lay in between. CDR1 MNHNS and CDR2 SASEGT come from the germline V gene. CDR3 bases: TGTGCCAGCAGCGGCTGGTATGGAGGACAAGAGACCCAGTACTTC. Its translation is CASSGWYGGQETQYF.

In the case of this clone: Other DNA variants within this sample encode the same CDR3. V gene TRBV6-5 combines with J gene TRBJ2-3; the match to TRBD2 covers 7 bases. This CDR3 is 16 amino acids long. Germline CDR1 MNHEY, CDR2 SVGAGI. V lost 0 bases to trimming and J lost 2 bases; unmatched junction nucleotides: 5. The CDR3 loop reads CASSYSGGGFTDTQYF. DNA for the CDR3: TGTGCCAGCAGTTACTCGGGGGGGGGTTTCACAGATACGCAGTATTTT.